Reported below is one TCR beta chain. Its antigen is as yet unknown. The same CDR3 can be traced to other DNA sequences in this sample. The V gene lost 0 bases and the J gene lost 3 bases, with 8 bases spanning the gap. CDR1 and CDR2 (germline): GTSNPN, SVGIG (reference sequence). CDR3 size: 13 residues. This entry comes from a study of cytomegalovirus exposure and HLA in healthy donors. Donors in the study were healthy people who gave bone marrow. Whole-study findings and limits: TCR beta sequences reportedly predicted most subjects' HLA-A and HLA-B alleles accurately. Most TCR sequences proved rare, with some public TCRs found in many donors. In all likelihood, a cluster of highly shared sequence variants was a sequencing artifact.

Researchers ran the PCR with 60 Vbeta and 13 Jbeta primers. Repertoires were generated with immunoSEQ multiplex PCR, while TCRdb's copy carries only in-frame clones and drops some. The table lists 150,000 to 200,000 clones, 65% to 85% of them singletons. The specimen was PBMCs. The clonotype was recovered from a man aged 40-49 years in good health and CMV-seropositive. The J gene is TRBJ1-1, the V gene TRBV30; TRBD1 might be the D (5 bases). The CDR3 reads CAWSVRGDTEAFF. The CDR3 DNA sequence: TGTGCCTGGAGTGTACGGGGGGACACTGAAGCTTTCTTT. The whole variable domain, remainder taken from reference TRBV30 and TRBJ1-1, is SQTIHQWPATLVQPVGSPLSLECTVEGTSNPNLYWYRQAAGRGLQLLFYSVGIGQISSEVPQNLSASRPQDRQFILSSKKLLLSDSGFYLCAWSVRGDTEAFFGQGTRLTVV.